This T cell receptor beta chain emerged from a study of siplizumab effects on memory and regulatory T cells. Assay used: immunoSEQ multiplex PCR; TCRdb lists only in-frame clones, some missing. The table has 85,000 to 130,000 clones, approximately 93% seen once. Regarding this clone: Its target is not known.

The CDR3 is 12 amino acids. Germline CDR1 is SQVTM and CDR2 is ANQGSEA. Losses at the gene ends were 7 bases for V and 4 bases for J; bases not matched to a gene: 6. Study observations and caveats: The naive T cell population seemed more diverse than memory cells and seemed a major contributor to the alloresponse. Tregs that proliferated in siplizumab cultures did not have their suppressive function confirmed. Mappable alloreactive CD4+ clones averaged around 74% Treg-derived with siplizumab versus about 30% in controls.

The sequenced material came from Tregs sorted from blood. The chain employs TRBV29-1 and TRBJ1-1; TRBD1 agrees at 7 bases. The TCR comes from a human donor in good health. The CDR3 DNA reads TGCAGCGCCCAGGGGGGGGGCACTGAAGCTTTCTTT. It specifies CSAQGGGTEAFF. The whole variable domain, filled in from reference TRBV29-1 and TRBJ1-1, reads SAVISQKPSRDICQRGTSLTIQCQVDSQVTMMFWYRQQPGQSLTLIATANQGSEATYESGFVIDKFPISRPNLTFSTLTVSNMSPEDSSIYLCSAQGGGTEAFFGQGTRLTVV.